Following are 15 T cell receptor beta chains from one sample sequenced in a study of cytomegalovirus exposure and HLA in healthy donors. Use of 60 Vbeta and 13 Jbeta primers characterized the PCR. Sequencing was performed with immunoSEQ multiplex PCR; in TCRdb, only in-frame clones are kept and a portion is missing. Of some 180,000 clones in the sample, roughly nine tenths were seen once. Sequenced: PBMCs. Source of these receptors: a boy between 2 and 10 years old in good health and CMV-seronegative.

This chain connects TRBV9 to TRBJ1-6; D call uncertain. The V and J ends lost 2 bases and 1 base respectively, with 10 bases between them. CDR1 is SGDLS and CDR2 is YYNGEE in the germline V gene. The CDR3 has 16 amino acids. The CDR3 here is CASSVEGVSYNSPLHF. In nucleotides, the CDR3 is TGTGCCAGCAGCGTCGAGGGCGTGTCCTATAATTCACCCCTCCACTTT.

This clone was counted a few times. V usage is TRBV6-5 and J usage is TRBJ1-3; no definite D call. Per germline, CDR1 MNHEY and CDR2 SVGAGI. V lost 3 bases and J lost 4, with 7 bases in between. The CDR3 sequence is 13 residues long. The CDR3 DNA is TGTGCCAGCAGTTATCTAGGCGGAAACACCATATATTTT. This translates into CASSYLGGNTIYF.

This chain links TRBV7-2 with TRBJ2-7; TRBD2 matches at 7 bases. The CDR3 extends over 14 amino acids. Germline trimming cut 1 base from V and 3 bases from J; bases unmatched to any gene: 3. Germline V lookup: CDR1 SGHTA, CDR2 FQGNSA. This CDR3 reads CASSLETGGYEQYF. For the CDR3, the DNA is TGTGCCAGCAGCTTAGAGACGGGGGGCTACGAGCAGTACTTC. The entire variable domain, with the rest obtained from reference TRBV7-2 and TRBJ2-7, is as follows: GAGVSQSPSNKVTEKGKDVELRCDPISGHTALYWYRQSLGQGLEFLIYFQGNSAPDKSGLPSDRFSAERTGGSVSTLTIQRTQQEDSAVYLCASSLETGGYEQYFGPGTRLTVT.

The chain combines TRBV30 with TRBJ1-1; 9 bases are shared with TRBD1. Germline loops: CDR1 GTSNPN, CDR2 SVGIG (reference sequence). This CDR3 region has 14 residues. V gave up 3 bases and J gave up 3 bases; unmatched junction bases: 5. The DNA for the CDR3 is TGTGCCTGGAGGGGCGACAGGGGGGACACTGAAGCTTTCTTT. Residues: CAWRGDRGDTEAFF.

The CDR3 nucleotides read TGTGCCAGCAGCGGACTACAGGGGGCCAATTCACCCCTCCACTTT. Translation gives CASSGLQGANSPLHF. The rearrangement links TRBV2 to TRBJ1-6, with TRBD1 identical over 9 bases. J was trimmed by 7 bases and V by 6 bases; bases with no gene match: 7. CDR3 size: 15 residues. Germline values: CDR1 SNHLY, CDR2 FYNNEI.

In DNA form, the CDR3 reads TGTGCCAGCAGTGAATGGACGCGGGACTTTTACGAGCAGTACTTC. Amino acid sequence: CASSEWTRDFYEQYF. This rearrangement joins TRBV6-1 to TRBJ2-5, with a possible D match to TRBD2 (6 bases). Judging by the DNA end, TRBJ2-7 fits better; the J call may be wrong. The germline V gene encodes CDR1 MNHNS and CDR2 SASEGT. The CDR3 is made up of 15 amino acids.

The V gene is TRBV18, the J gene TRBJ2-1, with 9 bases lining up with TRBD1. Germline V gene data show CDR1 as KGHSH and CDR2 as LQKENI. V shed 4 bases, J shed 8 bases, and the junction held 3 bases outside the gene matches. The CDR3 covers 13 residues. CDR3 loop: CASSQDRGDEQFF. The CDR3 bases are TGTGCCAGCTCACAAGACAGGGGGGATGAGCAGTTCTTC.

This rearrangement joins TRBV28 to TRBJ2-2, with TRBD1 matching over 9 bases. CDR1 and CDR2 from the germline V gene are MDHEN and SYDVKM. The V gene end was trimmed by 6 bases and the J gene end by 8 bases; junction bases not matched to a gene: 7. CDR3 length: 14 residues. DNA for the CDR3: TGTGCCAGCAGCTACAGGGGGCGCTCGGGGGAGCTGTTTTTT. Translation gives CASSYRGRSGELFF.

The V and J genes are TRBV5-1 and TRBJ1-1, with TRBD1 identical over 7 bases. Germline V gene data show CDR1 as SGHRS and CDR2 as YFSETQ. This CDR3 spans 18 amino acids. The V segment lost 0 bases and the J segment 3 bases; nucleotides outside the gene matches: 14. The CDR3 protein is CASSLGQGWFRGYTEAFF. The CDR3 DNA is TGCGCCAGCAGCTTGGGACAGGGCTGGTTTAGGGGGTACACTGAAGCTTTCTTT.

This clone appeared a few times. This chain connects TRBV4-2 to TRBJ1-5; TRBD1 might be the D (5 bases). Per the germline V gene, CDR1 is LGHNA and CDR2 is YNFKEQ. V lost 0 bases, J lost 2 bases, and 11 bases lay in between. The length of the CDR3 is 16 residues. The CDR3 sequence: CASSQDRGGGNQPQHF. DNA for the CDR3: TGTGCCAGCAGCCAAGATCGGGGGGGAGGCAATCAGCCCCAGCATTTT.

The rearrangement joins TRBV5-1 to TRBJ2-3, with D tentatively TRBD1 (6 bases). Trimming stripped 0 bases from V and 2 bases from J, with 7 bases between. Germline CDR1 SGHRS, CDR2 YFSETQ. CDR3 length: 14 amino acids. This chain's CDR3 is CASSLDRDTDTQYF. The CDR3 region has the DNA TGCGCCAGCAGCTTGGACAGGGACACAGATACGCAGTATTTT.

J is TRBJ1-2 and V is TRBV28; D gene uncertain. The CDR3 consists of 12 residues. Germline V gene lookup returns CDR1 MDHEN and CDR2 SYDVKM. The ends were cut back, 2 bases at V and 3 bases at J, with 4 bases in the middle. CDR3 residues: CASSLADYGYTF. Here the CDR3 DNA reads TGTGCCAGCAGTTTAGCAGACTATGGCTACACCTTC.

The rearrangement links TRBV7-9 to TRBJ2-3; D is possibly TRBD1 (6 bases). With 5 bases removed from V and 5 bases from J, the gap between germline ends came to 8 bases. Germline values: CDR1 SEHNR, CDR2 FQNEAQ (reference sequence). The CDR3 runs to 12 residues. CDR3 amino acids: CASSLQGDTQYF. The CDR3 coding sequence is TGTGCCAGCAGCCTACAGGGAGATACGCAGTATTTT. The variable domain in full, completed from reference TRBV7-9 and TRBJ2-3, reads DTGVSQNPRHKITKRGQNVTFRCDPISEHNRLYWYRQTLGQGPEFLTYFQNEAQLEKSRLLSDRFSAERPKGSFSTLEIQRTEQGDSAMYLCASSLQGDTQYFGPGTRLTVL.

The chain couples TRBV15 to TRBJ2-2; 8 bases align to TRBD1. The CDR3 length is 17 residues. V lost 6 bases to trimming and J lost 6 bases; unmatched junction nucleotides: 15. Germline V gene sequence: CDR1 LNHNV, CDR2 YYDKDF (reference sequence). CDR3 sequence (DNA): TGTGCCACCAGGAGGCAGGGGGCTCTCAACGTGGCCGGGGAGCTGTTTTTT. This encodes CATRRQGALNVAGELFF. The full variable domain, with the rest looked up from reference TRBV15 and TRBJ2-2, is DAMVIQNPRYQVTQFGKPVTLSCSQTLNHNVMYWYQQKSSQAPKLLFHYYDKDFNNEADTPDNFQSRRPNTSFCFLDIRSPGLGDTAMYLCATRRQGALNVAGELFFGEGSRLTVL.

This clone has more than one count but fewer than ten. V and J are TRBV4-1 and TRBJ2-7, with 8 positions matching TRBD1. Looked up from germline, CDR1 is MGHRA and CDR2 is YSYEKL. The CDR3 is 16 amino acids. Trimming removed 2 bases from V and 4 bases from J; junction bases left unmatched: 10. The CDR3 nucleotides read TGCGCCAGCAGCCAACCCCTCCGGGACAGGTATTACGAGCAGTACTTC. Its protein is CASSQPLRDRYYEQYF.